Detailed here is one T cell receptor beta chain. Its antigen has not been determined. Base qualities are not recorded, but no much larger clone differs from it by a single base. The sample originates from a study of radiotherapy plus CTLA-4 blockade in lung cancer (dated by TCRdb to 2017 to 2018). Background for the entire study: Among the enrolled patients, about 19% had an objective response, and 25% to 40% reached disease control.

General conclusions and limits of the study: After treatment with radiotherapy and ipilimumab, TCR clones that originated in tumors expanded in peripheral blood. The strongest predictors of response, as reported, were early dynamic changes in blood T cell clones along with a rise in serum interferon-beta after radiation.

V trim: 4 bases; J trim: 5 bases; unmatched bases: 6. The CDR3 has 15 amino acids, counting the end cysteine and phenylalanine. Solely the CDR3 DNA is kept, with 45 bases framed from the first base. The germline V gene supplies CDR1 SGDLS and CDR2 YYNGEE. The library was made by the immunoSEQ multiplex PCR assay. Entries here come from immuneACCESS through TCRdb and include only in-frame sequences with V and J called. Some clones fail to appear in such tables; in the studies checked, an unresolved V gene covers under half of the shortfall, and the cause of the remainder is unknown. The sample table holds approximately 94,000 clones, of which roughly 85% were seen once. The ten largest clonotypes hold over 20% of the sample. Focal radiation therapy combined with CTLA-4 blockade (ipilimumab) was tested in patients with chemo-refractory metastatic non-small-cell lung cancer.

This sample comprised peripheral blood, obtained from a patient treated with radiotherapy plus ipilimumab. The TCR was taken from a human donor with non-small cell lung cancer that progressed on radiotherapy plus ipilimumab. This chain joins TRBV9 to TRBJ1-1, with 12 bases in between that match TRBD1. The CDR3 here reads CASSPQGQGATEAFF. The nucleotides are TGTGCCAGCAGCCCTCAGGGACAGGGGGCTACTGAAGCTTTCTTT. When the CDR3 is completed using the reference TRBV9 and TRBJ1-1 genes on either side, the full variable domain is DSGVTQTPKHLITATGQRVTLRCSPRSGDLSVYWYQQSLDQGLQFLIQYYNGEERAKGNILERFSAQQFPDLHSELNLSSLELGDSALYFCASSPQGQGATEAFFGQGTRLTVV.